This TCR beta chain was observed in a study of blood T cell repertoires in COVID-19 (dated by TCRdb to about 2020). Notes on the research overall: Collaborator samples came from the United States, Italy and Spain and covered acute and convalescent phases of COVID-19. The prospective study material was composed of cDNA or gDNA derived from T cells, B-cell-depleted T cells, or PBMCs. Deeply sampled blood TCRbeta repertoires from subjects exposed to, actively infected with, or recovered from COVID-19 were included in the dataset. The repertoires were released in a freely available public database meant as a resource for research on the immune response to SARS-CoV-2. Samples came from the ongoing ImmuneRACE study (first 160 participants) plus 1,254 subjects from 6 global collaborators. Nearly every sample came with metadata listing a de-identified subject ID, COVID-19 status, age in years and sex. Where available, HLA class I and class II types were obtained from metadata supplied by the sample provider rather than from assay-based typing.

On this clone itself: Its antigen target is currently unknown. No base quality values were provided; no much bigger clone lies one nucleotide off.

The collaborating institutions used their own protocols to collect whole blood in K2EDTA tubes. Collaborator samples were shipped for TCRbeta analysis as frozen whole blood, isolated PBMCs, or DNA extracted from either sample type. Study-wide findings and limitations: The amount of clinical and demographic metadata varied by source and participant and was provided uncurated.

The immunoSEQ Assay, a bias-controlled multiplex PCR, was used to amplify TCRbeta CDR3 regions from genomic DNA. The study's own analysis went as follows. Within the assay, amplification of reference gene primers was used to estimate how many nucleated cells each sample contained. Sequence reads were collapsed and filtered to measure the absolute abundance of every unique TCRbeta CDR3 rearrangement. For each sample, productive Simpson clonality was calculated by taking the square root of Simpson's diversity index across productive rearrangements. TCRdb re-hosts the immuneACCESS table, in-frame sequences only. Its copies lack some clones; in the studies checked, an unresolved V gene accounts for under half of them, and the cause for the rest is not known. D and trimming were read from the DNA, whereas the V and J calls and clone size are those reported in that table. In this sample the table shows about 37,000 clones, roughly 80% of which occur a single time. 13% to 15% of the sample goes to the ten largest clones.

There are 15 amino acids in the CDR3, from cysteine to phenylalanine inclusive. Of the read, only the CDR3 DNA is kept; its 45 bases are in frame from base 1. Ends trimmed: V by 5 bases, J by 5 bases; bases unmatched to a gene: 5. Reading the germline V gene gives CDR1 SGHTA and CDR2 FQGNSA. Recombination connected TRBV7-2 to TRBJ2-1, with 11 middle bases fitting TRBD2. This TCR came from a woman in her 70s with acute or convalescent COVID-19. Sample: peripheral blood. The CDR3 protein is CASSPSSGRDNEQFF. The DNA reads as follows: TGTGCCAGCAGCCCTAGTAGCGGGAGGGACAATGAGCAGTTCTTC.